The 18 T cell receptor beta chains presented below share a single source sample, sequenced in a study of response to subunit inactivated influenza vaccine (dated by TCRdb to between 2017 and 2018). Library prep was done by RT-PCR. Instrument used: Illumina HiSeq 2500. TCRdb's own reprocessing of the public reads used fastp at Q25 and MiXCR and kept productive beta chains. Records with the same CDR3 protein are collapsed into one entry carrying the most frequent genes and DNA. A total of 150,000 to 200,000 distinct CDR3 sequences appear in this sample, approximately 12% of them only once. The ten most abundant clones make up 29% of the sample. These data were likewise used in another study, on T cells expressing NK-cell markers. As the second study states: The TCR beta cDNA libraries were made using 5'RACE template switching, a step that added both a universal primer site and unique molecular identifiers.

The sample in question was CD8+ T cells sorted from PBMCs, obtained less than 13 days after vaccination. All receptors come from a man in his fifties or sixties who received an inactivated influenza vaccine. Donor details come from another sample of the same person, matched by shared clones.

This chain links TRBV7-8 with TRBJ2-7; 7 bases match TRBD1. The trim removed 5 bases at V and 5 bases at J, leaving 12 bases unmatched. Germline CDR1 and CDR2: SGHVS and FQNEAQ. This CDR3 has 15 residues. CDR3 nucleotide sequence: TGTGCCAGCAGCCCCACTGACAGGGAGTGGGACGAGCAGTACTTC. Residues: CASSPTDREWDEQYF. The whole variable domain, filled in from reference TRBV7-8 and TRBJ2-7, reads GAGVSQSPRYKVAKRGQDVALRCDPISGHVSLFWYQQALGQGPEFLTYFQNEAQLDKSGLPSDRFFAERPEGSVSTLKIQRTQQEDSAVYLCASSPTDREWDEQYFGPGTRLTVT.

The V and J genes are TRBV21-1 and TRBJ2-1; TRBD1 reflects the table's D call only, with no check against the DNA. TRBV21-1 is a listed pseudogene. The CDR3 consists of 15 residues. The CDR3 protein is CASSLTFLGDNEQFF. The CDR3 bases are TGTGCCAGCAGCTTGACCTTCTTAGGGGACAATGAGCAGTTCTTC.

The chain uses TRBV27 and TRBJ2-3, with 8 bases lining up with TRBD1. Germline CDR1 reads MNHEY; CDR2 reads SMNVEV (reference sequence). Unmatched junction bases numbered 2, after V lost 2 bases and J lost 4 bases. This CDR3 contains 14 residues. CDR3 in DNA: TGTGCCAGCAGTTTAAACAGGGGGGCAGATACGCAGTATTTT. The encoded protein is CASSLNRGADTQYF.

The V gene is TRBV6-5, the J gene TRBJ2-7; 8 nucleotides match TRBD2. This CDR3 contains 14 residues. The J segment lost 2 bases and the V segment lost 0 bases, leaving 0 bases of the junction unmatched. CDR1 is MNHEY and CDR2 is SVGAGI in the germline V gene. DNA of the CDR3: TGTGCCAGCAGTTACTCGGGACTAGCCTACGAGCAGTACTTC. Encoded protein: CASSYSGLAYEQYF.

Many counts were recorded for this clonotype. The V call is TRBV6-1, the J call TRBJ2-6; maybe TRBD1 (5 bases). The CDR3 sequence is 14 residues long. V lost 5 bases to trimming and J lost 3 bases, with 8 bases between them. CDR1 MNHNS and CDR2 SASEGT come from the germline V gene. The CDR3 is CASSPGFGANVLTF. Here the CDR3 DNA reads TGTGCCAGCAGTCCAGGGTTTGGGGCCAACGTCCTGACTTTC.

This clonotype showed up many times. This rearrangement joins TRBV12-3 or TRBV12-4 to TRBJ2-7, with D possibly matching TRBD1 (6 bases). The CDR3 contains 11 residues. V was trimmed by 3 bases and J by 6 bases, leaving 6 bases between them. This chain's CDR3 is CASSLGAEQYF. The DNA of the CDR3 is TGTGCCAGCAGTTTGGGGGCCGAGCAGTACTTC.

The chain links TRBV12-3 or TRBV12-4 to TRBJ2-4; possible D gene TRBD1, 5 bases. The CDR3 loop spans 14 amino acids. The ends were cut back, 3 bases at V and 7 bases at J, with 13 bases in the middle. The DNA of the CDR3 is TGTGCCAGCAGTTTCGCAGGGCTTGGGAACATTCAGTACTTC. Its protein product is CASSFAGLGNIQYF.

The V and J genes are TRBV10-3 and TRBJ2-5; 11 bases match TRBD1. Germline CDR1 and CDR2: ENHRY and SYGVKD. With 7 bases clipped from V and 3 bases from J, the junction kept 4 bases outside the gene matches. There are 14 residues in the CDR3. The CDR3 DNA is TGTGCCATCAATCCGGGACAGGGGGAAGAGACCCAGTACTTC. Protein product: CAINPGQGEETQYF.

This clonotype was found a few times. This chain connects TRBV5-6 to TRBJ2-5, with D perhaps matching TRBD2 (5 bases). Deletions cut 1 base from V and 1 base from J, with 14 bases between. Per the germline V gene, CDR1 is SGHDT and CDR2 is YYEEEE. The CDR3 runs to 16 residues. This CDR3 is CASSLFSGSSQETQYF. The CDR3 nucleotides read TGTGCCAGCAGCTTGTTCTCGGGGAGCAGCCAAGAGACCCAGTACTTC.

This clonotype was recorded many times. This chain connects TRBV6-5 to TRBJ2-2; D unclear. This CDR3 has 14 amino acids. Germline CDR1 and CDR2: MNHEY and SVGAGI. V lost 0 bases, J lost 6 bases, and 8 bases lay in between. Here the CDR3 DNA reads TGTGCCAGCAGTTACTCGGCTGTGGCCGGGGAGCTGTTTTTT. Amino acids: CASSYSAVAGELFF.

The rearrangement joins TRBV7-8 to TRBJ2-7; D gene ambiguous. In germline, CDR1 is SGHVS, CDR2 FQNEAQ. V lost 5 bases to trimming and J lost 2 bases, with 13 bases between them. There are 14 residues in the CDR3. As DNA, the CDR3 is TGTGCCAGCAGCCCCCCGGGCAGAGCCTACGAGCAGTACTTC. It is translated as CASSPPGRAYEQYF.

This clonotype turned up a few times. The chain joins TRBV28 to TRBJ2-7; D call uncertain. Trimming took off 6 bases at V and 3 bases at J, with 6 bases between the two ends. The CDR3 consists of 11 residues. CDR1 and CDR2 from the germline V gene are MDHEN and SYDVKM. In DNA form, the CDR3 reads TGTGCCAGCAGCCCCCTCTACGAGCAGTACTTC. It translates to CASSPLYEQYF.

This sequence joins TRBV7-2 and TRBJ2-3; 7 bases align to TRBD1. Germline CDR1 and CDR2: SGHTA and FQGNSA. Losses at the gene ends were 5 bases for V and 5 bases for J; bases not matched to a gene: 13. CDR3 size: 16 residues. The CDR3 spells CASSPERDRAQDTQYF. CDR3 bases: TGTGCCAGCAGCCCAGAACGCGACAGGGCGCAAGATACGCAGTATTTT.

The CDR3 here is CASSQDLVGFGSYEQYF. The CDR3 coding sequence is TGCGCCAGCAGCCAAGATTTGGTGGGATTCGGTTCCTACGAGCAGTACTTC. The chain recombines TRBV4-3 with TRBJ2-7; D gene unclear. There are 17 residues in the CDR3. From germline, CDR1 is LGHNA and CDR2 YSLEER. Deletions cut 0 bases from V and 1 base from J, with 16 bases between.

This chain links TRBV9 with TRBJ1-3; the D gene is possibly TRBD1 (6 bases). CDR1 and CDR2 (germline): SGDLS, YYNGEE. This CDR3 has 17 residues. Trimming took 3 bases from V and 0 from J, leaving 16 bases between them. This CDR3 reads CASSGPIQGVSGNTIYF. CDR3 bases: TGTGCCAGCAGCGGACCGATACAGGGCGTCTCTGGAAACACCATATATTTT.

The CDR3, as DNA: TGTGCCAGCAGCCAAGTTACGGCAGATACGCAGTATTTT. Amino acids: CASSQVTADTQYF. The chain couples TRBV14 to TRBJ2-3; D not resolved. Germline CDR1 is SGHDN and CDR2 is FVKESK. This CDR3 has 13 residues. V shed 1 base and J shed 4 bases, with 6 bases lying between them.

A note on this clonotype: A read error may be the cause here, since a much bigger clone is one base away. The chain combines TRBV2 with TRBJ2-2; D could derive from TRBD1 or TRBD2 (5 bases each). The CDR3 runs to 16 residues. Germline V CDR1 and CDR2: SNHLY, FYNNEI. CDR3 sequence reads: CASRIGRGSNTGVLFF. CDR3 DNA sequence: TGTGCCAGCAGAATAGGACGGGGCTCGAACACCGGGGTGCTGTTTTTT.

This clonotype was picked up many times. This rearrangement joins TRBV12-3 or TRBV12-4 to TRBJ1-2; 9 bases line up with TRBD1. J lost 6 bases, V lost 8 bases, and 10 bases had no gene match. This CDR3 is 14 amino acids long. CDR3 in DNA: TGTGCCAGCTATACAGGGGGCGTAGTCAATGGCTACACCTTC. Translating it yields CASYTGGVVNGYTF.